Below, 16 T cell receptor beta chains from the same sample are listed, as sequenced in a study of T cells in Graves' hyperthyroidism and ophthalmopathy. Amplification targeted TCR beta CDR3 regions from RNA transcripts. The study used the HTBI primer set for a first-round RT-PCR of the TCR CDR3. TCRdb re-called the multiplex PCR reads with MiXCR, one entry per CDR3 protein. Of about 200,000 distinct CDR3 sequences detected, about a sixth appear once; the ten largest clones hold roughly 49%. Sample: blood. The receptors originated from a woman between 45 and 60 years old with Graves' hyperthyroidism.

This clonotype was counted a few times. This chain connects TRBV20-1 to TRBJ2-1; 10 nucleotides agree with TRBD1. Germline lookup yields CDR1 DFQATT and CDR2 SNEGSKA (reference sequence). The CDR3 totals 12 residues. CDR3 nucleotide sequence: TGCAGATTGACAGGGGGCAACAATGAGCAGTTCTTC. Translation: CRLTGGNNEQFF.

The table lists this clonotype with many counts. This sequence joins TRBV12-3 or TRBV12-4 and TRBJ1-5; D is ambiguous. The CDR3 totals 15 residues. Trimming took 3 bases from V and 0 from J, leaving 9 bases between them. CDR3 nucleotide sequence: TGTGCCAGCAGTTTTTCGGAGTATAGCAATCAGCCCCAGCATTTT. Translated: CASSFSEYSNQPQHF.

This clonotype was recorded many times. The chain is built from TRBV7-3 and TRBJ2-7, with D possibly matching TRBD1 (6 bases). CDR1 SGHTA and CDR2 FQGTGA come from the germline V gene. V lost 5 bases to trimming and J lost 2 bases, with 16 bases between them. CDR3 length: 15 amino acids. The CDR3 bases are TGTGCCAGCAGCCCTGGGCCAGGGGACCCCTACGAGCAGTACTTC. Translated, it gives CASSPGPGDPYEQYF.

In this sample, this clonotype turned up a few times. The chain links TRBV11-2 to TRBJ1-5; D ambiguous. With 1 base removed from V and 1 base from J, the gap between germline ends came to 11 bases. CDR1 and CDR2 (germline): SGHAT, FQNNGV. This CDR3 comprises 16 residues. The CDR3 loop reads CASSLAVGASNQPQHF. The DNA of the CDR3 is TGTGCCAGCAGCTTAGCAGTGGGCGCGAGCAATCAGCCCCAGCATTTT.

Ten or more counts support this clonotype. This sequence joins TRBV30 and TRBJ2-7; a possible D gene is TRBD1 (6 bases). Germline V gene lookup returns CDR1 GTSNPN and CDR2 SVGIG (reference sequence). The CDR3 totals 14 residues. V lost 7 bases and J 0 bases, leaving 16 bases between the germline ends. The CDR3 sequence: CASSQGRGSYEQYF. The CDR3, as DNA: TGTGCCTCATCACAGGGACGGGGCTCCTACGAGCAGTACTTC.

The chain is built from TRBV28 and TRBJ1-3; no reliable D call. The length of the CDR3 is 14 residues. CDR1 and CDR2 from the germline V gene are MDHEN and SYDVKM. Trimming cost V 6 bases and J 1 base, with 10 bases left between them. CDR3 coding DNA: TGTGCCAGCAGCCCTGGTGATTCTGGAAACACCATATATTTT. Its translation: CASSPGDSGNTIYF. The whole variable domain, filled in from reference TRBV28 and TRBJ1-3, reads DVKVTQSSRYLVKRTGEKVFLECVQDMDHENMFWYRQDPGLGLRLIYFSYDVKMKEKGDIPEGYSVSREKKERFSLILESASTNQTSMYLCASSPGDSGNTIYFGEGSWLTVV.

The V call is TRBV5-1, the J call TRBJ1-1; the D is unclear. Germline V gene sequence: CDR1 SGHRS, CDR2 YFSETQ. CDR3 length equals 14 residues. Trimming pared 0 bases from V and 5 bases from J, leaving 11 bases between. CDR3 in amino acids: CASSLGSFGTEAFF. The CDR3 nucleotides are TGCGCCAGCAGCTTGGGGTCGTTTGGGACTGAAGCTTTCTTT.

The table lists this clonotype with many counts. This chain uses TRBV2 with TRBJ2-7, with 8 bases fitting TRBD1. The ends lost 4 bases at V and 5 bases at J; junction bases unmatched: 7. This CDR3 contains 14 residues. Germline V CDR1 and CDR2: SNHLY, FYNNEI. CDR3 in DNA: TGTGCCAGCAGTGTGAACAGGGGGAAAAACGAGCAGTACTTC. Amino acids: CASSVNRGKNEQYF.

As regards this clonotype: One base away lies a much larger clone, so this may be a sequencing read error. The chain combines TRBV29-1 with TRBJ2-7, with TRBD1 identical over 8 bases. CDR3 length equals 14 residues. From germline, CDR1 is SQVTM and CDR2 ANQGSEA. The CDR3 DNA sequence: TGCAGCGCTGAAGTGCTCAGGGGGCAGGGAGAGCAGTACTTC. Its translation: CSAEVLRGQGEQYF.

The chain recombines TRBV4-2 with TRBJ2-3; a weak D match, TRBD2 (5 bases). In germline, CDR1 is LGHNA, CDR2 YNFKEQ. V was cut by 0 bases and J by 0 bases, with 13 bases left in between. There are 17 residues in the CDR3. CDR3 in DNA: TGTGCCAGCAGCCAAGATGGAGGCGGATCTAGCACAGATACGCAGTATTTT. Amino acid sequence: CASSQDGGGSSTDTQYF.

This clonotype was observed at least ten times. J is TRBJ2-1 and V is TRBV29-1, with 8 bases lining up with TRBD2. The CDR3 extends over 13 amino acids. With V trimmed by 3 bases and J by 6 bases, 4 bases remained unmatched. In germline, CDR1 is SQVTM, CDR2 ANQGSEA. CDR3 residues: CSVETSARNEQFF. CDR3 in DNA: TGCAGCGTTGAGACTAGCGCACGCAATGAGCAGTTCTTC.

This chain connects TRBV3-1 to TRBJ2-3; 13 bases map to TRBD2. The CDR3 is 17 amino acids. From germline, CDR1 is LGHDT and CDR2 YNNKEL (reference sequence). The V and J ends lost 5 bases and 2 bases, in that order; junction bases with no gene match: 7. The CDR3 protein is CASSWKLAGGNTDTQYF. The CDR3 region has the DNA TGTGCCAGCAGCTGGAAACTAGCGGGAGGGAACACAGATACGCAGTATTTT.

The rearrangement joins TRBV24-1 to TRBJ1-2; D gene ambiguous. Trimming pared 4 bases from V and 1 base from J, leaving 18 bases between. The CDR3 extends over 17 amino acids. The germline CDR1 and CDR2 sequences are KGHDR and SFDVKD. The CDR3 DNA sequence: TGTGCCACCAGTGAAGACTCCCCGGGAGCCTTTAACTATGGCTACACCTTC. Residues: CATSEDSPGAFNYGYTF.

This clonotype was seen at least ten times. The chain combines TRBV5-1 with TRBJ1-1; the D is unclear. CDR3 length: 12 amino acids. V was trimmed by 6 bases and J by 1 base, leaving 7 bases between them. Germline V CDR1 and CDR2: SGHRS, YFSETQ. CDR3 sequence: CASKAKNTEAFF. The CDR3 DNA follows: TGCGCCAGCAAGGCTAAGAACACTGAAGCTTTCTTT.

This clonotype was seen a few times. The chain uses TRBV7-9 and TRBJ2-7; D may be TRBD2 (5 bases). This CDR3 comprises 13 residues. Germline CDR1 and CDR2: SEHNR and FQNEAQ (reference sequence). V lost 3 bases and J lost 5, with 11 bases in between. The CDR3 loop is CASSLRVRHEQYF. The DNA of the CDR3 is TGTGCCAGCAGCTTGCGGGTTCGGCACGAGCAGTACTTC.

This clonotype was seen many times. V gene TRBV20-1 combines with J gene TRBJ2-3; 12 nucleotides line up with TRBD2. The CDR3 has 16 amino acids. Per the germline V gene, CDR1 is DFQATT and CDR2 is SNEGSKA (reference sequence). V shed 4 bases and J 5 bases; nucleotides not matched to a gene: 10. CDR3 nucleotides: TGCAGTGCTAAGAGCGCGAGGGGACTAGCGGGAGATACGCAGTATTTT. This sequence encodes CSAKSARGLAGDTQYF.